The 32 T cell receptor beta chains below come from one sample, sequenced in a study of Ad26.COV2.S vaccination and SARS-CoV-2 variants. The sample's treatment: around 19 received Ad26.COV2.S at low or high dose, single or two shots; 5 received placebo; per-sample allocation not given. On day 63 after the first injection, vaccine and placebo recipients gave samples. Produced via immunoSEQ multiplex PCR; TCRdb's table is partial and in-frame only. The repertoire consists of under 550,000 clones, with around 87% occurring once and the leading ten covering 3.5% to 4%. Here the sequenced sample was peripheral blood, taken in a trial of Ad26.COV2.S vaccine versus placebo. The receptors derive from a person between 18 and 65 years old who received the Ad26.COV2.S COVID-19 vaccine or a placebo.

Here the CDR3 reads CASSLAGEAYEQYF. CDR3 nucleotides: TGTGCCAGCAGCCTAGCGGGAGAGGCCTACGAGCAGTACTTC. The chain is built from TRBV6-2 or TRBV6-3 and TRBJ2-7; 10 nucleotides agree with TRBD2. Trimming at V came to 6 bases and at J to 2 bases, leaving 4 bases not matched to a gene. This CDR3 comprises 14 residues. Germline values: CDR1 MNHEY, CDR2 SVGEGT.

CDR3 sequence: CSVVGPTGGWDMNTEAFF. The CDR3 DNA reads TGCAGCGTTGTTGGGCCGACAGGGGGCTGGGATATGAACACTGAAGCTTTCTTT. The chain combines TRBV29-1 with TRBJ1-1, with 10 bases fitting TRBD1. CDR3 length: 18 residues. Germline trimming cut 4 bases from V and 0 bases from J; bases unmatched to any gene: 14. The germline gives CDR1 SQVTM, CDR2 ANQGSEA.

This clone appeared once. The chain recombines TRBV7-9 with TRBJ1-4; D possibly corresponds to TRBD1 (6 bases). Germline lookup yields CDR1 SEHNR and CDR2 FQNEAQ (reference sequence). This CDR3 has 15 residues. Trimming left V 6 bases short and J 0 bases short, with 11 bases between. DNA of the CDR3: TGTGCCAGCAGGCCGGGGGCGGCAACTAATGAAAAACTGTTTTTT. Translation gives CASRPGAATNEKLFF.

The genes are TRBV15 and TRBJ2-1; possible D gene TRBD1, 6 bases. Germline CDR1 and CDR2: LNHNV and YYDKDF (reference sequence). The V and J ends lost 2 bases and 6 bases respectively, with 14 bases between them. The CDR3 loop spans 15 amino acids. CDR3 sequence reads: CATSRSNRGGNEQFF. CDR3 DNA sequence: TGTGCCACCAGCAGATCCAACAGAGGGGGCAATGAGCAGTTCTTC.

V gene TRBV19 combines with J gene TRBJ2-2, with unresolved D. This CDR3 comprises 15 residues. The germline V gene encodes CDR1 LNHDA and CDR2 SQIVND (reference sequence). Trimming cost V 6 bases and J 10 bases, with 21 bases left between them. CDR3 DNA sequence: TGTGCCAGTAGCGTCGGCGGCAGCTTTTCTGAGGAGCTGTTTTTT. Translation gives CASSVGGSFSEELFF.

Here the CDR3 DNA reads TGTGCCAGCAGCCCAACTAGCGGGGGGGCGACAGATACGCAGTATTTT. It specifies CASSPTSGGATDTQYF. The chain is built from TRBV7-9 and TRBJ2-3; TRBD2 matches at 13 bases. The CDR3 covers 16 residues. V shed 5 bases, J shed 3 bases, and the junction held 5 bases outside the gene matches. The germline V gene has CDR1 SEHNR and CDR2 FQNEAQ (reference sequence).

This chain's CDR3 is CATFGGGNNEKLFF. The CDR3 coding sequence is TGTGCCACCTTCGGGGGGGGCAATAATGAAAAACTGTTTTTT. The rearrangement links TRBV10-3 to TRBJ1-4, with D possibly TRBD1 on 6 matching bases. The CDR3 covers 14 residues. V was pared by 10 bases and J by 4 bases, with 16 bases between. Germline-derived CDR1 and CDR2 are ENHRY and SYGVKD.

The rearrangement joins TRBV4-3 to TRBJ1-1; possibly TRBD1 for D (5 bases). Per germline, CDR1 LGHNA and CDR2 YSLEER. This CDR3 is 14 amino acids long. V shed 4 bases and J shed 6 bases, with 15 bases lying between them. DNA for the CDR3: TGCGCCAGCAGCCGAGGGGTGGCGAGCGCTGAAGCTTTCTTT. Translating it yields CASSRGVASAEAFF.

This chain connects TRBV5-1 to TRBJ1-1, with 8 bases aligning to TRBD1. The CDR3 totals 14 residues. V trimming: 0 bases; J trimming: 5 bases; junction bases outside the gene matches: 3. CDR1 is SGHRS, CDR2 YFSETQ, per germline. CDR3 nucleotide sequence: TGCGCCAGCAGCTTGGAACAGGGGGGGACTGAAGCTTTCTTT. It specifies CASSLEQGGTEAFF.

The gene calls are TRBV2 and TRBJ2-7, with D perhaps TRBD2 (5 bases). The CDR3 has 12 amino acids. V lost 2 bases, J lost 6 bases, and 8 bases lay in between. In germline, CDR1 is SNHLY, CDR2 FYNNEI. The CDR3 region has the DNA TGTGCCAGCAGTGAATTTAGCGCCGAGCAGTACTTC. This codes for CASSEFSAEQYF.

This sequence joins TRBV6-2 or TRBV6-3 and TRBJ2-7; tentatively, D is TRBD1 (6 bases). Germline CDR1 and CDR2: MNHEY and SVGEGT. The V and J ends lost 4 bases and 5 bases respectively, with 21 bases between them. This CDR3 is 16 amino acids long. The CDR3 bases are TGTGCCAGCAGTTTCTCCGCAGGGGAAATTAACAACGAGCAGTACTTC. Its translation is CASSFSAGEINNEQYF.

The J gene is TRBJ1-6, the V gene TRBV27, with 8 nucleotides matching TRBD1. This CDR3 spans 15 amino acids. The V gene end was trimmed by 8 bases and the J gene end by 0 bases; junction bases not matched to a gene: 3. CDR1 is MNHEY, CDR2 SMNVEV, per germline (reference sequence). This chain's CDR3 is CASRTGGSYNSPLHF. CDR3 nucleotides: TGTGCCAGCCGTACAGGGGGCTCCTATAATTCACCCCTCCACTTT.

The chain carries TRBV7-2 and TRBJ2-1; D is uncertain. CDR1 SGHTA and CDR2 FQGNSA come from the germline V gene. Trimming stripped 0 bases from V and 3 bases from J, with 6 bases between. This CDR3 is built from 14 residues. In DNA form, the CDR3 reads TGTGCCAGCAGCTTAGCGCGAGACTACAATGAGCAGTTCTTC. Encoded protein: CASSLARDYNEQFF.

The chain is built from TRBV6-2 or TRBV6-3 and TRBJ1-4; D may be TRBD1 (5 bases). Germline assignment: CDR1 MNHEY and CDR2 SVGEGT. V shed 2 bases and J shed 0 bases, with 13 bases lying between them. The CDR3 runs 17 residues. The CDR3 protein is CASSYRRQIATNEKLFF. The CDR3 region has the DNA TGTGCCAGCAGTTACCGGAGACAGATTGCAACTAATGAAAAACTGTTTTTT.

This clone appeared a few times. The rearrangement uses TRBV29-1 and TRBJ2-7; 14 positions match TRBD2. The CDR3 is 16 residues long. Germline CDR1 SQVTM, CDR2 ANQGSEA. Germline trimming cut 5 bases from V and 0 bases from J; bases unmatched to any gene: 6. DNA of the CDR3: TGCAGCGTTCTCCGGACTAGCGGGGGGAGCTCCTACGAGCAGTACTTC. Translation: CSVLRTSGGSSYEQYF.

The chain combines TRBV25-1 with TRBJ2-7, with 8 nucleotides matching TRBD2. There are 15 residues in the CDR3. V was pared by 7 bases and J by 9 bases, with 17 bases of the junction left unmatched. The germline V gene encodes CDR1 MGHDK and CDR2 SYGVNS. CDR3 protein: CASTREGPLGTRQYF. The CDR3, as DNA: TGTGCCAGCACCCGGGAGGGCCCATTAGGTACGAGGCAGTACTTC.

The genes are TRBV6-2 or TRBV6-3 and TRBJ1-4, with a possible D match to TRBD1 (5 bases). Germline loops: CDR1 MNHEY, CDR2 SVGEGT. Trimming stripped 5 bases from V and 1 base from J, with 14 bases between. The CDR3 has 16 amino acids. The CDR3 reads CASSLRQLRTNEKLFF. The CDR3 region has the DNA TGTGCCAGCAGTCTACGACAGTTACGAACTAATGAAAAACTGTTTTTT.

Details on this clone: Compared with germline, one end of the junction differs, possibly owing to a read error. The J gene is TRBJ1-1, the V gene TRBV5-1; the D gene is possibly TRBD1 (6 bases). CDR1 is SGHRS, CDR2 YFSETQ, per germline. The CDR3 is 14 amino acids. CDR3 amino acids: CASTLTGGNTEAFF. The CDR3 DNA is TGCGCCAGCACCTTGACAGGAGGGAACACTGAAGCTTTCTTT.

The chain links TRBV25-1 to TRBJ1-3; D gene unclear. CDR3 length: 12 amino acids. Per the germline V gene, CDR1 is MGHDK and CDR2 is SYGVNS. V was shortened by 3 bases and J by 5 bases, with 5 bases between the two germline ends. The CDR3 region has the DNA TGTGCCAGCAGTGATAGGAGAAACACCATATATTTT. Protein product: CASSDRRNTIYF. The entire variable domain, with the rest obtained from reference TRBV25-1 and TRBJ1-3, is as follows: EADIYQTPRYLVIGTGKKITLECSQTMGHDKMYWYQQDPGMELHLIHYSYGVNSTEKGDLSSESTVSRIRTEHFPLTLESARPSHTSQYLCASSDRRNTIYFGEGSWLTVV.

This chain's CDR3 is CSGMTGGNTEAFF. The CDR3 DNA follows: TGCAGCGGCATGACAGGGGGCAACACTGAAGCTTTCTTT. The chain employs TRBV29-1 and TRBJ1-1; TRBD1 matches 10 bases. This CDR3 contains 13 residues. Germline-derived CDR1 and CDR2 are SQVTM and ANQGSEA. Losses at the gene ends were 7 bases for V and 2 bases for J; bases not matched to a gene: 4.

The rearrangement joins TRBV2 to TRBJ1-2, with a weak D call TRBD1 (5 bases). V lost 8 bases and J 7 bases, leaving 11 bases between the germline ends. Germline CDR1 reads SNHLY; CDR2 reads FYNNEI. There are 11 residues in the CDR3. CDR3 region: CASPGTVGYTF. CDR3 in DNA: TGTGCCAGCCCCGGGACTGTTGGCTACACCTTC.

This clone has more than one count but fewer than ten. The chain is built from TRBV11-1 and TRBJ2-7; D might be TRBD1 (6 bases). The V end was cut by 5 bases, the J end by 7 bases, with 15 bases between. From germline, CDR1 is SGHAT and CDR2 FQDESV (reference sequence). The CDR3 runs 13 residues. The CDR3 bases are TGTGCCAGCAGCCCCGGTTGGGGGCGGGAGCAGTACTTC. Translated, it gives CASSPGWGREQYF.

This CDR3 is CASSYHGRATDTQYF. In nucleotides, the CDR3 is TGTGCCAGCAGTTACCACGGCCGAGCCACAGATACGCAGTATTTT. The gene calls are TRBV6-2 or TRBV6-3 and TRBJ2-3, with D unresolved. Germline CDR1 reads MNHEY; CDR2 reads SVGEGT. Between the trimmed V and J ends, which lost 2 bases and 2 bases, there was a span of 11 bases. CDR3 length: 15 residues.

J is TRBJ2-5 and V is TRBV7-2; D may be TRBD2 (6 bases). The CDR3 has 15 residues. Germline CDR1 reads SGHTA; CDR2 reads FQGNSA. V was shortened by 3 bases and J by 1 base, with 12 bases between the two germline ends. The CDR3 reads CASSFGGLTQETQYF. CDR3 nucleotide sequence: TGTGCCAGCAGCTTTGGGGGACTGACCCAAGAGACCCAGTACTTC.

The rearrangement links TRBV7-9 to TRBJ2-7; TRBD2 matches at 7 bases. Germline CDR1 and CDR2: SEHNR and FQNEAQ (reference sequence). The CDR3 has 16 residues. J lost 0 bases, V lost 3 bases, and 8 bases had no gene match. The DNA of the CDR3 is TGTGCCAGCAGCTTTCCCGGGGGGATAAGCTCCTACGAGCAGTACTTC. Protein sequence: CASSFPGGISSYEQYF.

The genes are TRBV2 and TRBJ2-5; weak D call: TRBD1 (5 bases). In germline, CDR1 is SNHLY, CDR2 FYNNEI. The CDR3 is made up of 14 amino acids. V shed 2 bases and J shed 2 bases, with 9 bases lying between them. The CDR3 region has the DNA TGTGCCAGCAGTGAATTGACAGATCAAGAGACCCAGTACTTC. This codes for CASSELTDQETQYF.

The chain couples TRBV4-2 to TRBJ1-2; TRBD1 matches 10 bases. CDR1 is LGHNA, CDR2 YNFKEQ, per germline. V shed 0 bases, J shed 3 bases, and the junction held 4 bases outside the gene matches. The CDR3 loop spans 16 amino acids. Written as DNA, the CDR3 is TGTGCCAGCAGCCAAGAAAGGACAGGGGGACACTATGGCTACACCTTC. Amino acids: CASSQERTGGHYGYTF.

The chain uses TRBV28 and TRBJ1-1; D may be TRBD1 (5 bases). CDR3 length equals 14 residues. Trimming shortened V by 6 bases and J by 5 bases, and 16 bases separated the two germline ends. Germline V gene data show CDR1 as MDHEN and CDR2 as SYDVKM. CDR3 in DNA: TGTGCCAGCAGGACGGGACCGCTGGTGACTGAAGCTTTCTTT. Translating gives CASRTGPLVTEAFF.

The DNA for the CDR3 is TGCGCCAGCCACGGACAGGGAGGCATTCAGTACTTC. This translates into CASHGQGGIQYF. This chain connects TRBV5-1 to TRBJ2-4, with TRBD1 identical over 8 bases. Germline values: CDR1 SGHRS, CDR2 YFSETQ. Losses at the gene ends were 7 bases for V and 9 bases for J; bases not matched to a gene: 6. This CDR3 has 12 amino acids. The full variable domain, its missing parts supplied by reference TRBV5-1 and TRBJ2-4, is KAGVTQTPRYLIKTRGQQVTLSCSPISGHRSVSWYQQTPGQGLQFLFEYFSETQRNKGNFPGRFSGRQFSNSRSEMNVSTLELGDSALYLCASHGQGGIQYFGAGTRLSVL.

The genes are TRBV5-1 and TRBJ2-7; possibly TRBD1 or TRBD2 for D (6 bases each). Germline V gene data show CDR1 as SGHRS and CDR2 as YFSETQ. V was cut by 4 bases and J by 1 base, with 12 bases left in between. This CDR3 spans 14 amino acids. The CDR3 is CASSPWGASYEQYF. The CDR3 DNA is TGCGCCAGCAGCCCGTGGGGGGCTTCCTACGAGCAGTACTTC.

This clone was picked up a small number of times. This rearrangement joins TRBV15 to TRBJ1-1; D call uncertain. Germline CDR1 LNHNV, CDR2 YYDKDF (reference sequence). The CDR3 is made up of 12 amino acids. Trimming removed 2 bases from V and 3 bases from J, with 4 bases in between. This CDR3 is CATSRTYTEAFF. DNA of the CDR3: TGTGCCACCAGCAGAACCTACACTGAAGCTTTCTTT.

The CDR3 reads CAWSIVSAGAINEQYF. In DNA form, the CDR3 reads TGTGCCTGGAGTATAGTTTCCGCAGGCGCTATAAACGAGCAGTACTTC. The rearrangement joins TRBV30 to TRBJ2-7; D call uncertain. There are 16 residues in the CDR3. The V gene's germline CDR1 is GTSNPN and CDR2 SVGIG (reference sequence). Trimming took 2 bases from V and 5 from J, leaving 22 bases between them.